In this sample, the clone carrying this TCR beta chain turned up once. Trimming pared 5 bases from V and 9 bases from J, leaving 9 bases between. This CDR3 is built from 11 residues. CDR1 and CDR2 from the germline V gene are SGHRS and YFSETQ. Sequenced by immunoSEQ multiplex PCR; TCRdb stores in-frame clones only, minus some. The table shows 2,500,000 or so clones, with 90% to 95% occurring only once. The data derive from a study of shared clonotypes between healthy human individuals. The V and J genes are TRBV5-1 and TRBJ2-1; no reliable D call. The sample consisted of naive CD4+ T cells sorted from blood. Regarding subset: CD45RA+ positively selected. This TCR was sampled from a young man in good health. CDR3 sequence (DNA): TGCGCCAGCAGTGTCTTTGGTGAGCAGTTCTTC. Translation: CASSVFGEQFF.